What follows is one T cell receptor (beta chain) and its context. Its binding antigen is unknown. Within one base of it there is no much larger clone, and no base qualities were kept. TCRbeta CDR3 regions were amplified from genomic DNA by means of the immunoSEQ Assay, a bias-controlled multiplex PCR. Processing in the source paper ran as follows. Nucleated cell counts per sample were estimated from amplification of reference gene primers within the assay. To quantify the absolute abundance of each unique TCRbeta CDR3 rearrangement, sequence reads were collapsed and filtered. For each sample, productive Simpson clonality was calculated as the square root of Simpson's diversity index across productive rearrangements. The immuneACCESS repertoire file appears here via TCRdb, limited to in-frame rearrangements. These files lack a portion of the clones; in checked studies, under half of the deficit traces to unresolved V genes, and the cause of the others is not known. D and trimming were read from the DNA, whereas the V and J calls and clone size are those reported in that table. Within this sample are hundreds of thousands of clones, with about 85% of them counted one time only. The ten largest clones add up to roughly 13% of the sample.

The CDR3, from cysteine to phenylalanine, totals 16 residues. The kept DNA is CDR3 alone, 48 bases in frame from the first base. V lost 0 bases and J lost 6 bases; the stretch between them is 18 bases long. CDR1 LGHDT and CDR2 YNNKEL were looked up in the germline V gene (reference sequence). These data originate in a study of blood T cell repertoires in COVID-19 (TCRdb year 2020). About the full investigation: Collaborator samples came from the United States, Italy and Spain and covered acute and convalescent phases of COVID-19. The material from the prospective study consisted of cDNA or gDNA derived from T cells, B-cell-depleted T cells, or PBMCs. Subjects who had been exposed to COVID-19, were actively infected with it, or had recovered from it provided the deeply sampled blood TCRbeta repertoires that made up the dataset. The repertoires were released in a freely available public database intended as a resource for research on the immune response to SARS-CoV-2. Samples came from the ongoing ImmuneRACE study (first 160 participants) plus 1,254 subjects from 6 global collaborators. Nearly every sample came with metadata listing a de-identified subject ID, COVID-19 status, age in years and sex. Where HLA class I and class II types were available, the types were taken from metadata supplied by the sample provider, not from assay-based typing. Study-wide findings and limitations: How much clinical and demographic metadata was included differed by source and by participant, and the metadata was provided uncurated.

Each collaborating institution followed its own protocols to collect whole blood in K2EDTA tubes. For TCRbeta analysis, collaborators shipped samples in one of three forms: frozen whole blood, isolated PBMCs, or DNA extracted from either of those sample types. The chain is assembled from TRBV3-1 (or the pseudogene TRBV3-2) and TRBJ2-7; TRBD1 is perhaps the D gene, given 5 matching bases. Sequencing was done on a sample of peripheral blood. The receptor comes from a human donor in a cohort sampled during active COVID-19. The sequenced DNA is TGTGCCAGCAGCCAAGATCGGGCAGGGTGGGTCGGCGAGCAGTACTTC. Translated, it reads CASSQDRAGWVGEQYF.